One and the same sample provided the 5 T cell receptor beta chains below, sequenced in a study of cytomegalovirus exposure and HLA in healthy donors. 60 Vbeta and 13 Jbeta primers were used in PCR. The repertoire was sequenced with immunoSEQ multiplex PCR; TCRdb's copy has only in-frame clones and lacks some. The profile shows around 270,000 clones, 75% to 90% of them singletons. Sequenced material: PBMCs. The receptors here all came from a girl aged 2 to 9 in good health and CMV-seronegative.

This clone was seen only a few times. The chain employs TRBV6-6 and TRBJ2-1; 7 positions agree with TRBD2. Looked up from germline, CDR1 is MNHNY and CDR2 is SVGAGI (reference sequence). The CDR3 runs 15 residues. V lost 6 bases, J lost 5 bases, and 10 bases stayed unmatched. CDR3 residues: CASRPSGAGDNEQFF. The CDR3, as DNA: TGTGCCAGCAGGCCGAGCGGGGCGGGAGACAATGAGCAGTTCTTC.

V and J are TRBV18 and TRBJ2-5; 7 bases align to TRBD2. The CDR3 is 15 residues long. V lost 3 bases to trimming and J lost 5 bases; unmatched junction nucleotides: 9. CDR1 is KGHSH, CDR2 LQKENI, per germline. CDR3: CASSPSGTTPETQYF. The CDR3 bases are TGTGCCAGCTCACCTTCCGGGACTACCCCGGAGACCCAGTACTTC.

V usage is TRBV11-2 and J usage is TRBJ1-2; D is unclear. Germline lookup yields CDR1 SGHAT and CDR2 FQNNGV. This CDR3 has 12 residues. Trimming took 5 bases from V and 4 from J, leaving 8 bases between them. The CDR3 loop reads CASSRESYGYTF. For the CDR3, the DNA is TGTGCCAGCAGCAGAGAGAGCTATGGCTACACCTTC.

The V call is TRBV27, the J call TRBJ2-1; 15 bases fit TRBD2. Trimming removed 1 base from V and 7 bases from J; junction bases left unmatched: 5. CDR1 is MNHEY and CDR2 is SMNVEV in the germline V gene (reference sequence). The length of the CDR3 is 17 residues. As DNA, the CDR3 is TGTGCCAGCAGTTTATGGACTAGCGGGGGGGCTTTTAATGAGCAGTTCTTC. Amino acid sequence: CASSLWTSGGAFNEQFF.

As DNA, the CDR3 is TGTGCCAGCAGCTCCCTTCTGAACACTGAAGCTTTCTTT. This translates into CASSSLLNTEAFF. This chain connects TRBV7-9 to TRBJ1-1; D not resolved. CDR1 is SEHNR, CDR2 FQNEAQ, per germline (reference sequence). This CDR3 comprises 13 residues. V was clipped by 4 bases and J by 0 bases, with 6 bases between them.